What follows is one TCR beta chain and its context. Sequencing used cDNA as its template, made by extracting RNA and reverse transcribing it. The table came from immunoSEQ multiplex PCR; TCRdb's copy has only in-frame clones and leaves some out. The sample includes 150,000 to 200,000 clones, just over 65% of them seen just once. Specified treatment: oral pan-JAK inhibitor, 5-10 mg twice daily. These data originate in a study of CD8+ T cells in alopecia areata. CDR3 length equals 13 residues. CDR1 is GTSNPN and CDR2 is SVGIG in the germline V gene (reference sequence). V was trimmed by 0 bases and J by 1 base, leaving 6 bases between them.

The TCR originated in a human donor with alopecia areata. This rearrangement joins TRBV30 to TRBJ2-5; D gene ambiguous. The sequencing here drew on CD4+ T cells sorted from blood, taken at week 4, from a patient treated with tofacitinib. The CDR3 loop reads CAWSVRSQETQYF. The DNA for the CDR3 is TGTGCCTGGAGTGTACGCTCCCAAGAGACCCAGTACTTC.